A selection of T cell receptor beta chains follows, all from one sample in a study of cytomegalovirus exposure and HLA in healthy donors. Here immunoSEQ multiplex PCR was the method, and the copy in TCRdb shows in-frame clones only, minus some. In the table there are more than 95,000 clones, roughly 66% of which are singletons. The sample comprised PBMCs. The receptors shown here come from a man in his sixties in good health and CMV-seropositive. Both conserved end residues are part of each CDR3. D genes are given only for firm matches. Not all rows give a size; the values are once, few, many and, for expanded clones, a class.

TRBV6-4	TRBJ2-6	-	TRBD2	CASSERGGSGANVLTF	TGTGCCAGCAGTGAGCGGGGGGGCTCTGGGGCCAACGTCCTGACTTTC
TRBV7-6	TRBJ2-2	-	-	CASSLNSGLLGELFF	TGTGCCAGCAGCTTAAACAGTGGTTTATTGGGGGAGCTGTTTTTT
TRBV30	TRBJ1-2	-	-	CAWSLTVDGYTF	TGTGCCTGGAGCCTGACAGTGGATGGCTACACCTTC
TRBV10-1	TRBJ1-6	-	-	CASSESPDSPLHF	TGCGCCAGCAGTGAGTCACCGGATTCACCCCTCCACTTT
TRBV6-5	TRBJ1-4	-	TRBD1	CASSWDSSNEKLFF	TGTGCCAGCAGTTGGGACAGCTCAAATGAAAAACTGTTTTTT
TRBV11-3	TRBJ1-4	-	-	CAGSPPKAGDNEKLFF	TGTGCCGGCAGCCCCCCAAAGGCAGGCGATAATGAAAAACTGTTTTTT
TRBV27	TRBJ2-5	-	TRBD2	CASSLSGVVQETQYF	TGTGCCAGCAGTTTGAGCGGGGTTGTGCAAGAGACCCAGTACTTC
TRBV10-3	TRBJ1-3	few	TRBD1	CAISGVRGQSSGNTIYF	TGTGCCATCAGTGGGGTCCGGGGACAGAGCTCTGGAAACACCATATATTTT
TRBV5-1	TRBJ1-5	-	-	CASSSTPGVYQPQHF	TGCGCCAGCAGCTCCACACCCGGGGTTTATCAGCCCCAGCATTTT
TRBV6-5	TRBJ2-3	-	-	CASSYSYSGTDTQYF	TGTGCCAGCAGTTACTCGTACAGCGGTACAGATACGCAGTATTTT
TRBV19	TRBJ1-1	-	-	CASSSATGAAFF	TGTGCCAGTAGTTCTGCGACAGGTGCGGCTTTCTTT
TRBV6-5	TRBJ1-2	-	TRBD1	CASSYSSYRGHGYTF	TGTGCCAGCAGTTACTCGAGTTACAGGGGGCATGGCTACACCTTC
TRBV18	TRBJ1-5	-	-	CASSPSEDQPQHF	TGTGCCAGCTCACCAAGTGAGGATCAGCCCCAGCATTTT
TRBV28	TRBJ2-7	-	-	CASRPPGTHGGHEQYF	TGTGCCAGCCGACCCCCGGGGACACACGGCGGGCACGAGCAGTACTTC
TRBV5-1	TRBJ2-2	-	-	CASSLEGGLGTGELFF	TGCGCCAGCAGCTTGGAGGGAGGCTTGGGCACCGGGGAGCTGTTTTTT
TRBV9	TRBJ1-2	-	TRBD1	CASSAHPGTGDGYTF	TGTGCCAGCAGCGCTCACCCCGGGACAGGGGACGGCTACACCTTC
TRBV27	TRBJ2-7	-	TRBD1	CASSLTGTAGEQYF	TGTGCCAGCAGTCTGACAGGGACGGCTGGCGAGCAGTACTTC
TRBV5-1	TRBJ1-1	few	-	CASSLVQDSLELNTEAFF	TGCGCCAGCAGCTTGGTGCAGGACAGCTTAGAATTGAACACTGAAGCTTTCTTT
TRBV29-1	TRBJ2-1	-	-	CSVVGLREYNEQFF	TGCAGCGTTGTAGGACTTAGAGAATACAATGAGCAGTTCTTC
TRBV10-3	TRBJ1-1	once	TRBD1	CAAMGTVNTEAFF	TGTGCCGCGATGGGGACAGTTAACACTGAAGCTTTCTTT
TRBV29-1	TRBJ2-5	-	TRBD2	CSGVTSGLETQYF	TGCAGCGGGGTGACTAGCGGGCTGGAGACCCAGTACTTC
TRBV2	TRBJ2-3	-	-	CASKLETDTQYF	TGTGCCAGCAAATTAGAGACAGATACGCAGTATTTT
TRBV18	TRBJ1-1	-	-	CASSPRTDPGVNTEAFF	TGTGCCAGCTCACCTAGGACAGACCCAGGGGTGAACACTGAAGCTTTCTTT